These 27 T cell receptor beta chains came from one sample sequenced in a study of cytomegalovirus exposure and HLA in healthy donors. Vbeta (60) and Jbeta (13) primers were used in the PCR. The repertoire was sequenced with immunoSEQ multiplex PCR; TCRdb's copy has only in-frame clones and lacks some. This table holds over 130,000 clones, about three fifths found once. Sequenced material: PBMCs. These TCRs come from an older woman in good health and CMV-seropositive.

This clone was counted only a few times. CDR3 residues: CASSPLISGTGSEQYF. CDR3 bases: TGTGCCAGCTCACCCTTGATCAGCGGGACGGGCTCCGAGCAGTACTTC. The rearrangement links TRBV18 to TRBJ2-5; 7 positions agree with TRBD2. With the DNA end fitting TRBJ2-7 better, the J assignment may be wrong. CDR3 length equals 16 residues. Per germline, CDR1 KGHSH and CDR2 LQKENI.

This clone has only one observation. At one end, the junction sequence differs from germline, possibly due to a read error. The chain combines TRBV5-1 with TRBJ2-2; 13 bases are shared with TRBD2. The germline gives CDR1 SGHRS, CDR2 YFSETQ. This CDR3 comprises 17 residues. The CDR3 sequence is CAGSSGLAGEGAGELFF. In DNA form, the CDR3 reads TGCGCCGGCAGCTCAGGACTAGCGGGAGAAGGGGCCGGGGAGCTGTTTTTT.

The J gene is TRBJ2-5, the V gene TRBV28; 7 positions match TRBD2. The CDR3 has 14 amino acids. Germline CDR1 and CDR2: MDHEN and SYDVKM. The V gene end was trimmed by 5 bases and the J gene end by 4 bases; junction bases not matched to a gene: 7. The CDR3 nucleotides are TGTGCCAGCAGTACACCGGGAGGAGCAGAGACCCAGTACTTC. It specifies CASSTPGGAETQYF.

This clone was observed a few times. V gene TRBV28 combines with J gene TRBJ1-2; D remains unclear. This CDR3 is built from 11 residues. Germline V CDR1 and CDR2: MDHEN, SYDVKM. V gave up 6 bases and J gave up 2 bases, with 4 bases separating them. The CDR3 here is CASSRNYGYTF. The CDR3 DNA reads TGTGCCAGCAGCCGGAACTATGGCTACACCTTC.

The chain links TRBV2 to TRBJ2-7, with 11 nucleotides matching TRBD1. The J segment lost 4 bases and the V segment lost 10 bases, leaving 6 bases of the junction unmatched. Germline CDR1 is SNHLY and CDR2 is FYNNEI. The CDR3 covers 13 residues. Here the CDR3 reads CATSGTGGYEQYF. CDR3 DNA sequence: TGTGCCACCTCCGGGACAGGGGGTTACGAGCAGTACTTC.

This clone was detected only a few times. The chain recombines TRBV5-1 with TRBJ2-7; D is possibly TRBD1 (5 bases). The V and J ends lost 0 bases and 2 bases respectively, with 9 bases between them. Looked up from germline, CDR1 is SGHRS and CDR2 is YFSETQ. This CDR3 has 14 residues. The CDR3 sequence is CASSLATGPYEQYF. The CDR3 DNA follows: TGCGCCAGCAGCTTGGCTACAGGACCCTACGAGCAGTACTTC.

This clone was picked up a small number of times. The chain couples TRBV2 to TRBJ2-5; no reliable D call. CDR3 size: 13 residues. Looked up from germline, CDR1 is SNHLY and CDR2 is FYNNEI. The V gene lost 8 bases and the J gene lost 0 bases, with 10 bases spanning the gap. The CDR3 loop is CASSARYQETQYF. The CDR3 coding sequence is TGTGCCAGCTCCGCTAGGTACCAAGAGACCCAGTACTTC.

This rearrangement joins TRBV5-5 to TRBJ2-5, with no clear D. V dropped 2 bases and J dropped 5 bases, with 10 bases sitting between them. The germline V gene has CDR1 SGHKS and CDR2 YYEKEE (reference sequence). This CDR3 has 13 residues. The CDR3 DNA reads TGTGCCAGCAGCTTTGAGGATTGGGAGACCCAGTACTTC. Translating gives CASSFEDWETQYF.

The chain recombines TRBV27 with TRBJ2-1; 7 bases map to TRBD2. CDR1 and CDR2 from the germline V gene are MNHEY and SMNVEV (reference sequence). CDR3 length: 15 amino acids. V was clipped by 0 bases and J by 5 bases; unmatched bases: 4. The CDR3 nucleotides are TGTGCCAGCAGTTTATCCGGGAGGTGGGACAATGAGCAGTTCTTC. As protein: CASSLSGRWDNEQFF.

The V and J genes are TRBV11-1 and TRBJ2-7; D is possibly TRBD2 (5 bases). CDR3 size: 12 residues. The germline gives CDR1 SGHAT, CDR2 FQDESV (reference sequence). Trimming cost V 4 bases and J 4 bases, with 8 bases left between them. The CDR3 DNA is TGTGCCAGCAGCTCAGGAGGATACGAGCAGTACTTC. This gives the protein CASSSGGYEQYF.

The chain joins TRBV2 to TRBJ2-5; 9 nucleotides match TRBD2. The germline V gene has CDR1 SNHLY and CDR2 FYNNEI. V trimming: 11 bases; J trimming: 0 bases; junction bases outside the gene matches: 10. The CDR3 is 15 amino acids. Here the CDR3 reads CALSGLAGNQETQYF. The CDR3 DNA reads as TGTGCCTTGTCAGGGCTAGCGGGGAACCAAGAGACCCAGTACTTC.

The chain links TRBV19 to TRBJ1-2, with D perhaps TRBD1 (6 bases). The germline gives CDR1 LNHDA, CDR2 SQIVND (reference sequence). The CDR3 is 15 amino acids. Trimming stripped 4 bases from V and 4 bases from J, with 16 bases between. CDR3 in DNA: TGTGCCAGTAGTACTCAGGGGAGGGGGATCTATGGCTACACCTTC. Its translation is CASSTQGRGIYGYTF.

This clone was recorded only once. V and J are TRBV28 and TRBJ1-3; 7 positions agree with TRBD1. The trim removed 3 bases at V and 4 bases at J, leaving 6 bases unmatched. From germline, CDR1 is MDHEN and CDR2 SYDVKM. The CDR3 extends over 15 amino acids. In nucleotides, the CDR3 is TGTGCCAGCAGTTTCCCCACAGGGGAAGGAAACACCATATATTTT. As protein: CASSFPTGEGNTIYF.

This clone came up a few times. The gene calls are TRBV19 and TRBJ2-7; 7 nucleotides match TRBD2. The J segment lost 0 bases and the V segment lost 3 bases, leaving 2 bases of the junction unmatched. This CDR3 comprises 14 residues. Germline V gene sequence: CDR1 LNHDA, CDR2 SQIVND (reference sequence). The CDR3 nucleotides are TGTGCCAGTAGTATCGGGGGGAGCTCCTACGAGCAGTACTTC. The encoded protein is CASSIGGSSYEQYF. The full variable domain, in which reference TRBV19 and TRBJ2-7 provide the parts outside the CDR3, is DGGITQSPKYLFRKEGQNVTLSCEQNLNHDAMYWYRQDPGQGLRLIYYSQIVNDFQKGDIAEGYSVSREKKESFPLTVTSAQKNPTAFYLCASSIGGSSYEQYFGPGTRLTVT.

This sequence joins TRBV7-2 and TRBJ2-7, with TRBD1 identical over 7 bases. CDR3 length: 14 residues. Germline-derived CDR1 and CDR2 are SGHTA and FQGNSA. V trimming: 3 bases; J trimming: 3 bases; junction bases outside the gene matches: 5. CDR3 sequence (DNA): TGTGCCAGCAGCTTCCAAGGACAGGACTACGAGCAGTACTTC. Residues: CASSFQGQDYEQYF.

The chain uses TRBV5-1 and TRBJ2-3, with TRBD2 matching 9 bases. V dropped 4 bases and J dropped 5; count of bases not matched to a gene: 8. From germline, CDR1 is SGHRS and CDR2 YFSETQ. The CDR3 has 15 amino acids. CDR3 DNA sequence: TGCGCCAGCAGCCAAATAGCGGGAGTATTAGATACGCAGTATTTT. As protein: CASSQIAGVLDTQYF.

This chain joins TRBV6-5 and TRBJ2-2; 9 bases map to TRBD1. The V and J ends lost 6 bases and 4 bases, in that order; junction bases with no gene match: 6. CDR1 is MNHEY and CDR2 is SVGAGI in the germline V gene. The CDR3 totals 15 residues. The CDR3 sequence: CASSSGTGFTGELFF. The CDR3 nucleotides are TGTGCCAGCAGCTCCGGGACAGGGTTCACCGGGGAGCTGTTTTTT.

The genes are TRBV7-3 and TRBJ2-5, with 7 bases lining up with TRBD2. The CDR3 length is 15 residues. After removal of 1 base from V and 1 base from J, the junction contained 3 bases not matched to a gene. Germline V lookup: CDR1 SGHTA, CDR2 FQGTGA. CDR3 in DNA: TGTGCCAGCAGCTTAATTTCGGGGGGCCAAGAGACCCAGTACTTC. Translating gives CASSLISGGQETQYF.

The chain couples TRBV7-8 to TRBJ2-1, with TRBD2 identical over 9 bases. Germline V CDR1 and CDR2: SGHVS, FQNEAQ. This CDR3 has 16 residues. J gave up 5 bases and V 5 bases, and 10 bases lay outside the gene matches. CDR3 residues: CASSPLTSGENNEQFF. The DNA for the CDR3 is TGTGCCAGCAGCCCCTTGACTAGCGGAGAAAACAATGAGCAGTTCTTC.

CDR3 coding DNA: TGTGCCAGCAGCTTAGATGGGAACAGGGCCTACGAGCAGTACTTC. Its translation is CASSLDGNRAYEQYF. The V and J genes are TRBV11-3 and TRBJ2-7, with a tentative D call TRBD1 (6 bases). Trimming stripped 0 bases from V and 2 bases from J, with 11 bases between. The CDR3 covers 15 residues. CDR1 and CDR2 (germline): SGHNT, YENEEA.

The DNA for the CDR3 is TGTGCCTGGAGTGTAATGGGAGACAGGGGGCTGCAGCCCCAGCATTTT. The encoded protein is CAWSVMGDRGLQPQHF. The chain couples TRBV30 to TRBJ1-5, with 10 nucleotides matching TRBD1. V lost 0 bases to trimming and J lost 7 bases; unmatched junction nucleotides: 9. In germline, CDR1 is GTSNPN, CDR2 SVGIG (reference sequence). This CDR3 is 16 amino acids long.

CDR3 nucleotides: TGTGCCATCAAACATAGCGGCTACGAGCAGTACTTC. Translating gives CAIKHSGYEQYF. This sequence joins TRBV10-3 and TRBJ2-7; the D gene is possibly TRBD2 (6 bases). Trimming pared 7 bases from V and 3 bases from J, leaving 10 bases between. The CDR3 totals 12 residues. Germline-derived CDR1 and CDR2 are ENHRY and SYGVKD.

The V call is TRBV2, the J call TRBJ1-4, with TRBD1 as a possible D gene (5 bases). This CDR3 contains 15 residues. The V end was cut by 5 bases, the J end by 3 bases, with 13 bases between. Germline V gene data show CDR1 as SNHLY and CDR2 as FYNNEI. The CDR3 DNA is TGTGCCAGCAGTCCCCAGGGAATAGCTAATGAAAAACTGTTTTTT. Amino acid sequence: CASSPQGIANEKLFF.

This chain uses TRBV5-6 with TRBJ1-4, with 8 bases that match TRBD1. There are 16 residues in the CDR3. Per germline, CDR1 SGHDT and CDR2 YYEEEE. V gave up 4 bases and J gave up 4 bases; unmatched junction bases: 9. CDR3 coding DNA: TGTGCCAGCAGCGGGAAAAGGGACAGGATTAATGAAAAACTGTTTTTT. Protein: CASSGKRDRINEKLFF.

The CDR3 nucleotides read TGTGCCAGCAGCCCCTATGTACAGGGTACGCAGTATTTT. It is translated as CASSPYVQGTQYF. This sequence joins TRBV11-2 and TRBJ2-3; maybe TRBD1 (6 bases). The germline V and J ends were trimmed by 5 bases and 8 bases, with 14 bases remaining between them. There are 13 residues in the CDR3. Germline lookup yields CDR1 SGHAT and CDR2 FQNNGV.

This clone was seen a few times. The CDR3: CASSSLATSTDTQYF. Here the CDR3 DNA reads TGTGCCAGCAGTTCACTAGCAACTAGCACAGATACGCAGTATTTT. The chain recombines TRBV2 with TRBJ2-3; weak D call: TRBD2 (6 bases). V lost 5 bases, J lost 0 bases, and 12 bases lay in between. This CDR3 has 15 amino acids. CDR1 and CDR2 from the germline V gene are SNHLY and FYNNEI.

The rearrangement joins TRBV4-2 to TRBJ2-2; D is ambiguous. This CDR3 comprises 13 residues. From germline, CDR1 is LGHNA and CDR2 YNFKEQ. Trimming left V 5 bases short and J 5 bases short, with 9 bases between. CDR3 DNA sequence: TGTGCCAGCAGCACCGAGGAGACCGGGGAGCTGTTTTTT. It codes for CASSTEETGELFF.